These 30 T cell receptor beta chains were sequenced from one sample in a study of T cell repertoires in ileal Crohn's disease. Data came from immunoSEQ multiplex PCR; TCRdb stores just in-frame clones and leaves some out. The sample includes more than 10,000 clones, around 70% of them seen just once. This sample's time point: neoterminal ileum biopsy at postoperative endoscopy, about 6 months after surgery. Sequencing input: ileal tissue. The receptors shown here come from an adult with Crohn's disease.

V gene TRBV27 combines with J gene TRBJ1-5; D remains unclear. Germline CDR1 reads MNHEY; CDR2 reads SMNVEV (reference sequence). V lost 2 bases to trimming and J lost 0 bases, with 8 bases between them. The CDR3 contains 15 residues. CDR3 coding DNA: TGTGCCAGCAGTTTAAGCTTGATTAGCAATCAGCCCCAGCATTTT. This sequence encodes CASSLSLISNQPQHF.

This chain links TRBV19 with TRBJ1-1; 7 bases match TRBD1. CDR3 length equals 14 residues. The germline gives CDR1 LNHDA, CDR2 SQIVND (reference sequence). Germline trimming cut 6 bases from V and 2 bases from J; bases unmatched to any gene: 6. The CDR3 loop is CASSVGQYNTEAFF. In nucleotides, the CDR3 is TGTGCCAGTAGCGTGGGACAGTATAACACTGAAGCTTTCTTT.

Turning to this clone: At the DNA level, this CDR3 is encoded by other sequences in the same sample as well. This chain's CDR3 is CASSLDSYNSPLHF. CDR3 in DNA: TGTGCCAGCAGCTTGGACAGTTATAATTCACCCCTCCACTTT. The chain combines TRBV11-2 with TRBJ1-6; D possibly corresponds to TRBD1 (6 bases). CDR1 SGHAT and CDR2 FQNNGV come from the germline V gene. This CDR3 spans 14 amino acids. Trimming cost V 3 bases and J 4 bases, with 7 bases left between them. The full variable domain, completed using reference TRBV11-2 and TRBJ1-6, is EAGVAQSPRYKIIEKRQSVAFWCNPISGHATLYWYQQILGQGPKLLIQFQNNGVVDDSQLPKDRFSAERLKGVDSTLKIQPAKLEDSAVYLCASSLDSYNSPLHFGNGTRLTVT.

The count of this clone is one. An end of the junction does not agree with germline; a read error may underlie this. The same CDR3 arises from other DNA sequences in this sample as well. V gene TRBV5-1 combines with J gene TRBJ2-7; 8 positions match TRBD2. CDR1 SGHRS and CDR2 YFSETQ come from the germline V gene. The CDR3 is 15 residues long. Here the CDR3 reads CASSSRGGLTYEQYF. The CDR3 bases are TGCGCTAGCAGCTCCCGGGGGGGGCTGACCTACGAGCAGTACTTC. The full variable domain, rest sourced from reference TRBV5-1 and TRBJ2-7, is KAGVTQTPRYLIKTRGQQVTLSCSPISGHRSVSWYQQTPGQGLQFLFEYFSETQRNKGNFPGRFSGRQFSNSRSEMNVSTLELGDSALYLCASSSRGGLTYEQYFGPGTRLTVT.

This rearrangement joins TRBV6-5 to TRBJ2-7; 7 bases are shared with TRBD1. The germline V gene encodes CDR1 MNHEY and CDR2 SVGAGI. The V gene end was trimmed by 3 bases and the J gene end by 3 bases; junction bases not matched to a gene: 5. The CDR3 length is 14 residues. In DNA, the CDR3 is TGTGCCAGCAGTTATTCGGGACAGAACTACGAGCAGTACTTC. This translates into CASSYSGQNYEQYF.

A remark on this clone: Its ends do not fully match the called genes, so a read error is possible. The chain is built from TRBV7-7 and TRBJ2-5; 8 positions agree with TRBD1. The CDR3 sequence is 16 residues long. Per germline, CDR1 SSHAT and CDR2 FNYEAQ (reference sequence). The CDR3 sequence: CASSLGGSGGFETQYF. The CDR3 nucleotides are TGTGCTAGCAGCTTGGGGGGCTCAGGGGGCTTCGAGACCCAGTACTTC.

This clone came up a few times. The genes are TRBV18 and TRBJ1-6; 7 nucleotides agree with TRBD1. Germline CDR1 reads KGHSH; CDR2 reads LQKENI. The CDR3 has 17 residues. The V gene end was trimmed by 6 bases and the J gene end by 6 bases; junction bases not matched to a gene: 14. This CDR3 is CASSQSGTEMSNSPLHF. CDR3 sequence (DNA): TGTGCCAGCTCCCAGTCCGGGACAGAAATGAGTAATTCACCCCTCCACTTT.

The chain is built from TRBV5-6 and TRBJ1-1, with D possibly TRBD1 on 5 matching bases. Germline CDR1 and CDR2: SGHDT and YYEEEE. Trimming shortened V by 0 bases and J by 6 bases, and 24 bases separated the two germline ends. The CDR3 is 18 amino acids. This chain's CDR3 is CASSLARGRGRVFAEAFF. CDR3 DNA sequence: TGTGCCAGCAGCTTGGCCCGGGGACGGGGAAGGGTTTTCGCTGAAGCTTTCTTT.

This chain uses TRBV15 with TRBJ2-3; 8 bases are a match to TRBD2. With V trimmed by 4 bases and J by 2 bases, 8 bases remained unmatched. This CDR3 contains 16 residues. CDR1 is LNHNV, CDR2 YYDKDF, per germline (reference sequence). CDR3 in DNA: TGTGCCACCAGCACTTACGGGGGGGGATTCACAGATACGCAGTATTTT. This codes for CATSTYGGGFTDTQYF.

This clone was found once. The chain carries TRBV29-1 and TRBJ2-5; 9 nucleotides match TRBD2. This CDR3 region has 13 residues. From germline, CDR1 is SQVTM and CDR2 ANQGSEA. The ends lost 5 bases at V and 3 bases at J; junction bases unmatched: 4. This chain's CDR3 is CSVLAGTEETQYF. DNA of the CDR3: TGCAGCGTTCTAGCGGGGACGGAAGAGACCCAGTACTTC. Variable domain in full (rest from reference TRBV29-1 and TRBJ2-5): SAVISQKPSRDICQRGTSLTIQCQVDSQVTMMFWYRQQPGQSLTLIATANQGSEATYESGFVIDKFPISRPNLTFSTLTVSNMSPEDSSIYLCSVLAGTEETQYFGPGTRLLVL.

The rearrangement joins TRBV6-5 to TRBJ1-1; D is unresolved. Per germline, CDR1 MNHEY and CDR2 SVGAGI. This CDR3 is built from 15 residues. V lost 7 bases and J 2 bases, leaving 17 bases between the germline ends. DNA of the CDR3: TGTGCCAGCAAATTGCTGGAGGCGTTAAACACTGAAGCTTTCTTT. Its translation: CASKLLEALNTEAFF.

The chain carries TRBV28 and TRBJ2-1; possible D gene TRBD1, 5 bases. Trimming removed 2 bases at V and 4 bases at J, with 9 bases between. The CDR3 has 14 residues. CDR1 and CDR2 from the germline V gene are MDHEN and SYDVKM. This chain's CDR3 is CASSLAQEYNEQFF. The CDR3 nucleotides are TGTGCCAGCAGTTTAGCACAGGAGTACAATGAGCAGTTCTTC.

The V gene is TRBV6-6, the J gene TRBJ2-7; D tentatively reads TRBD1 or TRBD2 (5 bases each). The CDR3 is 15 amino acids. The germline CDR1 and CDR2 sequences are MNHNY and SVGAGI (reference sequence). Trimming took 6 bases from V and 0 from J, leaving 15 bases between them. The CDR3 region is CASSSQGRPSYEQYF. In DNA, the CDR3 is TGTGCCAGCAGCTCCCAGGGACGGCCCTCCTACGAGCAGTACTTC.

This clone is medium-sized by share. This chain uses TRBV18 with TRBJ1-3; D uncertain. This CDR3 contains 13 residues. The ends were cut back, 4 bases at V and 4 bases at J, with 8 bases in the middle. Germline V gene sequence: CDR1 KGHSH, CDR2 LQKENI. CDR3 protein: CASSRSGGNTIYF. Here the CDR3 DNA reads TGTGCCAGCTCACGGTCTGGGGGAAACACCATATATTTT.

Remarks on this clone: A junction boundary mismatches the germline segment, possibly from a read error. This sequence joins TRBV4-1 and TRBJ2-3, with 10 bases fitting TRBD2. Per germline, CDR1 MGHRA and CDR2 YSYEKL. This CDR3 is built from 15 residues. This chain's CDR3 is CASSHSGGAEDTQYF. The DNA of the CDR3 is TGTGCCAGCAGCCACAGCGGGGGGGCCGAGGATACGCAGTATTTT.

CDR3 region: CASHLAQSNQPQHF. The CDR3 DNA is TGTGCCAGCCACTTAGCACAGAGCAATCAGCCCCAGCATTTT. The chain links TRBV28 to TRBJ1-5; no firm D call. Germline V gives CDR1 MDHEN, CDR2 SYDVKM. This CDR3 has 14 residues. Trimming removed 8 bases at V and 1 base at J, with 12 bases between.

As for this clone: The same CDR3 can be traced to other DNA sequences in this sample. The chain carries TRBV12-5 and TRBJ2-3; perhaps TRBD2 as D (7 bases). Germline V CDR1 and CDR2: LGHNT, FRNRAP. The V and J ends lost 1 base and 4 bases respectively, with 15 bases between them. The CDR3 runs to 16 residues. The chain's CDR3 is CASGLERGGRPDTQYF. CDR3 DNA sequence: TGTGCTAGTGGTTTGGAAAGGGGGGGCCGCCCAGATACGCAGTATTTT.

The genes are TRBV7-2 and TRBJ1-5, with TRBD1 matching 9 bases. The CDR3 covers 16 residues. The junction had 11 bases not matched to a gene; V was cut back by 5 bases and J by 6 bases. In germline, CDR1 is SGHTA, CDR2 FQGNSA. CDR3 sequence: CASSLSLGTGSQPQHF. CDR3 in DNA: TGTGCCAGCAGCCTGTCCCTGGGGACAGGGAGTCAGCCCCAGCATTTT.

The rearrangement joins TRBV6-1 to TRBJ2-3; TRBD1 matches 7 bases. The junction had 11 bases not matched to a gene; V was cut back by 2 bases and J by 0 bases. Germline V gives CDR1 MNHNS, CDR2 SASEGT. This CDR3 is 18 amino acids long. In nucleotides, the CDR3 is TGTGCCAGCAGTGAAAGGGCAGGGGGTAAATATAGCACAGATACGCAGTATTTT. Its translation is CASSERAGGKYSTDTQYF.

The chain joins TRBV6-5 to TRBJ2-2; the D gene is possibly TRBD2 (5 bases). The CDR3 contains 13 residues. Deletions cut 5 bases from V and 6 bases from J, with 10 bases between. CDR1 and CDR2 (germline): MNHEY, SVGAGI. The CDR3 is CASSEAVSGELFF. In DNA, the CDR3 is TGTGCCAGCAGTGAAGCGGTCTCCGGGGAGCTGTTTTTT.

The V gene is TRBV5-8, the J gene TRBJ1-5; 9 bases align to TRBD1. This CDR3 has 16 amino acids. In germline, CDR1 is SGHTS, CDR2 YDEGEE. V was clipped by 2 bases and J by 7 bases; unmatched bases: 10. CDR3 sequence: CASSFSPGQGGQPQHF. In nucleotides, the CDR3 is TGTGCCAGCAGCTTCAGTCCGGGACAGGGAGGCCAGCCCCAGCATTTT.

This chain uses TRBV19 with TRBJ1-5; 7 bases line up with TRBD1. Germline assignment: CDR1 LNHDA and CDR2 SQIVND (reference sequence). This CDR3 contains 15 residues. V lost 9 bases and J lost 6; bases outside the gene matches: 14. CDR3 region: CASTLGEGAIQPQHF. In DNA form, the CDR3 reads TGTGCCAGCACTCTTGGGGAGGGGGCGATTCAGCCCCAGCATTTT.

This clone was picked up a small number of times. The CDR3, as DNA: TGCACCAGCAGCCAGATACGCGATGAGCAGTTCTTC. Its translation: CTSSQIRDEQFF. The V and J genes are TRBV1 and TRBJ2-1; the table's D call TRBD2 went unverified against the DNA. TRBV1 is marked as a pseudogene. CDR3 size: 12 residues.

This clone was seen only a few times. This sequence joins TRBV10-3 and TRBJ2-2; D may be TRBD2 (6 bases). The germline V gene encodes CDR1 ENHRY and CDR2 SYGVKD. The CDR3 length is 15 residues. The V end was cut by 8 bases, the J end by 5 bases, with 18 bases between. Here the CDR3 DNA reads TGTGCCATCCCGCGGGGAAAGACAAATACCGGGGAGCTGTTTTTT. Translated: CAIPRGKTNTGELFF.

Here the CDR3 reads CASSPPSQNHGYTF. The CDR3 DNA reads TGTGCCAGCTCACCACCATCACAGAATCATGGCTACACCTTC. The J gene is TRBJ1-2, the V gene TRBV18; D not certain. CDR1 and CDR2 from the germline V gene are KGHSH and LQKENI. The CDR3 is 14 residues long. The V and J ends lost 0 bases and 6 bases respectively, with 11 bases between them.

V gene TRBV27 combines with J gene TRBJ1-5; D might be TRBD1 (5 bases). The CDR3 totals 16 residues. Trimming removed 1 base at V and 1 base at J, with 11 bases between. Germline values: CDR1 MNHEY, CDR2 SMNVEV (reference sequence). DNA of the CDR3: TGTGCCAGCAGTTTATGGGGCCCGAGGAGCAATCAGCCCCAGCATTTT. This sequence encodes CASSLWGPRSNQPQHF.

The chain has TRBV7-9 and TRBJ2-1; no definite D call. CDR1 is SEHNR, CDR2 FQNEAQ, per germline (reference sequence). There are 14 residues in the CDR3. The V gene lost 1 base and the J gene lost 3 bases, with 7 bases spanning the gap. As DNA, the CDR3 is TGTGCCAGCAGCTTAGAAGGCCTCTACAATGAGCAGTTCTTC. This encodes CASSLEGLYNEQFF.

In this sample, this clone turned up a few times. V is TRBV11-3 and J is TRBJ2-2; 7 bases fit TRBD2. Trimming took 0 bases from V and 7 from J; bases not matched to a gene: 11. The germline V gene encodes CDR1 SGHNT and CDR2 YENEEA. This CDR3 is built from 17 residues. CDR3 amino acids: CASSLDALTSVSGELFF. The CDR3 bases are TGTGCCAGCAGCTTAGATGCCCTCACTAGCGTAAGCGGGGAGCTGTTTTTT.

The rearrangement joins TRBV2 to TRBJ2-1; 11 bases fit TRBD2. Germline CDR1 is SNHLY and CDR2 is FYNNEI. The ends lost 2 bases at V and 4 bases at J; junction bases unmatched: 7. This CDR3 comprises 17 residues. The CDR3 loop is CASSELIGTSGYNEQFF. The CDR3 DNA reads as TGTGCCAGCAGTGAACTTATCGGGACTAGCGGATACAATGAGCAGTTCTTC. Looking up the rest from reference TRBV2 and TRBJ2-1 gives the full variable domain: EPEVTQTPSHQVTQMGQEVILRCVPISNHLYFYWYRQILGQKVEFLVSFYNNEISEKSEIFDDQFSVERPDGSNFTLKIRSTKLEDSAMYFCASSELIGTSGYNEQFFGPGTRLTVL.

The CDR3 spells CASRDSELLLDTQYF. In nucleotides, the CDR3 is TGTGCCAGCAGGGACTCGGAACTCCTCCTGGATACGCAGTATTTT. The genes are TRBV6-6 and TRBJ2-3, with D possibly TRBD2 on 5 matching bases. V dropped 6 bases and J dropped 6 bases, with 19 bases sitting between them. Germline lookup yields CDR1 MNHNY and CDR2 SVGAGI (reference sequence). The CDR3 loop spans 15 amino acids.